The 5 T cell receptor beta chains listed next were all sequenced from one sample in a study of blood T cell repertoires in COVID-19. Method: immunoSEQ multiplex PCR; TCRdb's copy keeps in-frame clones and lacks some. The sample has tens of thousands of clones, approximately 90% seen once; the top ten hold approximately 4.8%. The sequencing input was peripheral blood. These receptors all stem from a woman aged 55-69 years with active COVID-19.

This chain joins TRBV7-9 and TRBJ2-1, with 7 bases identical to TRBD2. The germline V gene encodes CDR1 SEHNR and CDR2 FQNEAQ (reference sequence). V lost 8 bases to trimming and J lost 9 bases; unmatched junction nucleotides: 16. The CDR3 totals 15 residues. The CDR3 reads CASPAPGLAVGEQFF. The CDR3 DNA is TGTGCCAGCCCCGCTCCGGGTCTAGCGGTGGGTGAGCAGTTCTTC.

The chain carries TRBV15 and TRBJ1-5; the D is unclear. Germline CDR1 is LNHNV and CDR2 is YYDKDF (reference sequence). The CDR3 spans 13 residues. The V gene lost 3 bases and the J gene lost 11 bases, with 14 bases spanning the gap. The CDR3 sequence: CATSSADFRTQHF. The CDR3 DNA sequence: TGTGCCACCAGCAGTGCCGACTTCCGTACCCAGCATTTT.

The chain carries TRBV5-1 and TRBJ1-1; 7 nucleotides match TRBD1. The junction had 6 bases not matched to a gene; V was cut back by 0 bases and J by 7 bases. Germline V lookup: CDR1 SGHRS, CDR2 YFSETQ. The CDR3 has 14 residues. The CDR3 DNA sequence: TGCGCCAGCAGCTTGGATGGGCAGGGGGATGAAGCTTTCTTT. It codes for CASSLDGQGDEAFF.

The J gene is TRBJ2-7, the V gene TRBV28; TRBD1 matches at 8 bases. V gave up 2 bases and J gave up 2 bases; unmatched junction bases: 2. Germline V gives CDR1 MDHEN, CDR2 SYDVKM. This CDR3 contains 14 residues. For the CDR3, the DNA is TGTGCCAGCAGTTTAACAGGGGGACCCTACGAGCAGTACTTC. Protein sequence: CASSLTGGPYEQYF. Complete variable domain (other parts from reference TRBV28 and TRBJ2-7): DVKVTQSSRYLVKRTGEKVFLECVQDMDHENMFWYRQDPGLGLRLIYFSYDVKMKEKGDIPEGYSVSREKKERFSLILESASTNQTSMYLCASSLTGGPYEQYFGPGTRLTVT.

V is TRBV19 and J is TRBJ1-6; 7 nucleotides agree with TRBD1. Germline V lookup: CDR1 LNHDA, CDR2 SQIVND (reference sequence). The CDR3 spans 15 residues. J gave up 8 bases and V 6 bases, and 10 bases lay outside the gene matches. The CDR3 protein is CASSSPSGGDSPLHF. In nucleotides, the CDR3 is TGTGCCAGTAGCTCACCCTCAGGGGGTGATTCACCCCTCCACTTT. Using reference TRBV19 and TRBJ1-6 for the parts outside the CDR3, the full variable domain is DGGITQSPKYLFRKEGQNVTLSCEQNLNHDAMYWYRQDPGQGLRLIYYSQIVNDFQKGDIAEGYSVSREKKESFPLTVTSAQKNPTAFYLCASSSPSGGDSPLHFGNGTRLTVT.